This T cell receptor (beta chain) emerged from a study of control samples from healthy donors and cancer patients. Generated by immunoSEQ multiplex PCR, the TCRdb table keeps only in-frame clones and is missing some. The table includes roughly 81,000 clones, roughly 88% detected once. CDR1 SGHNT and CDR2 YYREEE come from the germline V gene (reference sequence). The CDR3 is made up of 14 amino acids. V was cut by 4 bases and J by 6 bases, with 15 bases left in between. The genes are TRBV5-4 and TRBJ2-3; D perhaps matches TRBD2 (6 bases). The sequencing input was PBMCs. This TCR came from a man aged 60 to 69 with head and neck cancer. The CDR3 here is CASSNRTTGDTQYF. The CDR3 bases are TGTGCCAGCAGCAACCGGACTACCGGGGATACGCAGTATTTT.